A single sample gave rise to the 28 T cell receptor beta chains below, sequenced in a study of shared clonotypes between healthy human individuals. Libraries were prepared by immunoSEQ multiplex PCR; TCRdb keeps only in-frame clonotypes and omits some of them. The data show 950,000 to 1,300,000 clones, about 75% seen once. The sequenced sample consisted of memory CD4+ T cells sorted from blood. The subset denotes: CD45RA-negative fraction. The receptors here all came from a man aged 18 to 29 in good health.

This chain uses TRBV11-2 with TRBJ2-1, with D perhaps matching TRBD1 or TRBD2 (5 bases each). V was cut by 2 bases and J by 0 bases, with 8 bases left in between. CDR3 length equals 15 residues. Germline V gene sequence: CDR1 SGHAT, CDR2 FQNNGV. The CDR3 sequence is CASSLRGDSYNEQFF. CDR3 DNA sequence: TGTGCCAGCAGCTTAAGGGGAGACTCCTACAATGAGCAGTTCTTC.

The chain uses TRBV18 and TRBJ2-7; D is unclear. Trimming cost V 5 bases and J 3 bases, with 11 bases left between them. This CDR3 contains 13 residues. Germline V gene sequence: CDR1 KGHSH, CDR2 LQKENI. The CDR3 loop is CASSSSPGYEQYF. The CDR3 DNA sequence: TGTGCCAGCTCATCCTCACCGGGCTACGAGCAGTACTTC.

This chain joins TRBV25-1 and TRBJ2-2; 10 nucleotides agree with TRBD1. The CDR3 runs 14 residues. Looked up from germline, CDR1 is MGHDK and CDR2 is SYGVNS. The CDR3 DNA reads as TGTGAAATAGGGACAGGGGTGAGTGGCGGGGAGCTGTTTTTT. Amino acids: CEIGTGVSGGELFF.

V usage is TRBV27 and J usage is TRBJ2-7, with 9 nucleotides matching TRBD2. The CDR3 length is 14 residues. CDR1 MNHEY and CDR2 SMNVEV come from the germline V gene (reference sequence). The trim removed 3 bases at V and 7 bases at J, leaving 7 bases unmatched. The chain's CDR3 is CASSLGLAGREQYF. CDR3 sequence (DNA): TGTGCCAGCAGTTTGGGGCTAGCGGGGAGAGAGCAGTACTTC.

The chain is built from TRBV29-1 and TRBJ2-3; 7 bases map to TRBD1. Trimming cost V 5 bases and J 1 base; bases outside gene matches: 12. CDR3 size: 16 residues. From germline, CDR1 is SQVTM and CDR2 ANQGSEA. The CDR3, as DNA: TGCAGCGTTCGTAACACAGGGGTAGGGGGCACAGATACGCAGTATTTT. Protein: CSVRNTGVGGTDTQYF.

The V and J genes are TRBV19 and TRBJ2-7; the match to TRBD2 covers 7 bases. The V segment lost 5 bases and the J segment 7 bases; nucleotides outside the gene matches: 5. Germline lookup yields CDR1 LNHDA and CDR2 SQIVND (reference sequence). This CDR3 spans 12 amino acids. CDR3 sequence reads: CASSLPAGEQYF. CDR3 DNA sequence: TGTGCCAGTAGTTTGCCAGCGGGAGAGCAGTACTTC.

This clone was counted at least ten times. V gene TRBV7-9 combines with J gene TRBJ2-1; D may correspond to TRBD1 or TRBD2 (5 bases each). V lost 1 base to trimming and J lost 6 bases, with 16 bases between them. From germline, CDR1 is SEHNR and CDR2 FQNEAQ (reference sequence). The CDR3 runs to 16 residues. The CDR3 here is CASSLVISVGTNEQFF. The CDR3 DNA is TGTGCCAGCAGCTTAGTGATAAGCGTCGGGACCAATGAGCAGTTCTTC.

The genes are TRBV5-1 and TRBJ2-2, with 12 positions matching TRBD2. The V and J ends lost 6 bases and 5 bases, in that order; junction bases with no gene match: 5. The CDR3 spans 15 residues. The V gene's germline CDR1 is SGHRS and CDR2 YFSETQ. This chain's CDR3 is CASNPTSGSTGELFF. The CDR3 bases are TGCGCCAGCAACCCGACTAGCGGGAGTACCGGGGAGCTGTTTTTT.

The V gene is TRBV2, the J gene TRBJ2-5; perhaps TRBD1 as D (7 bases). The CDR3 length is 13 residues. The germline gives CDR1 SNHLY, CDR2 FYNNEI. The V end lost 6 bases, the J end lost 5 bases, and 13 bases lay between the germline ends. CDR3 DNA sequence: TGTGCCAGCAGCGCGGGACAGCGGGAGACCCAGTACTTC. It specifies CASSAGQRETQYF.

For the CDR3, the DNA is TGTGCCAGCAGTTTTCATTCCCCAGAGACCCAGTACTTC. Translation gives CASSFHSPETQYF. The genes are TRBV28 and TRBJ2-5; no reliable D call. V lost 3 bases and J 4 bases, leaving 9 bases between the germline ends. From germline, CDR1 is MDHEN and CDR2 SYDVKM. The CDR3 is 13 amino acids. Full variable domain (outside the CDR3, taken from reference TRBV28 and TRBJ2-5): DVKVTQSSRYLVKRTGEKVFLECVQDMDHENMFWYRQDPGLGLRLIYFSYDVKMKEKGDIPEGYSVSREKKERFSLILESASTNQTSMYLCASSFHSPETQYFGPGTRLLVL.

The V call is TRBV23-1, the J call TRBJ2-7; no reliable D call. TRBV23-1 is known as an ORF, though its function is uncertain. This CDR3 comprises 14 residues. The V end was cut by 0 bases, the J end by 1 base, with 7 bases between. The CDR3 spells CASSQSGRSYEQYF. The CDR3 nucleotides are TGCGCCAGCAGTCAATCCGGCAGATCCTACGAGCAGTACTTC.

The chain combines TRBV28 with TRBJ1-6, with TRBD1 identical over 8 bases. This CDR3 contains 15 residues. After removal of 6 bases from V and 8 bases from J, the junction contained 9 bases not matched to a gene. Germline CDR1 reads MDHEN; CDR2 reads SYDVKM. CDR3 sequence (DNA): TGTGCCAGCAGCAGAGCAACGACAGGGGATTCACCCCTCCACTTT. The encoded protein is CASSRATTGDSPLHF.

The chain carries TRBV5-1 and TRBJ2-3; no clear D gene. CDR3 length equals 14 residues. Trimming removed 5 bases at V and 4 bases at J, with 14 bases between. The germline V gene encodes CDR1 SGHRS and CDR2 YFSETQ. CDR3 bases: TGCGCCAGCAGGAGCGCCCTGTGGGCAGATACGCAGTATTTT. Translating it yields CASRSALWADTQYF.

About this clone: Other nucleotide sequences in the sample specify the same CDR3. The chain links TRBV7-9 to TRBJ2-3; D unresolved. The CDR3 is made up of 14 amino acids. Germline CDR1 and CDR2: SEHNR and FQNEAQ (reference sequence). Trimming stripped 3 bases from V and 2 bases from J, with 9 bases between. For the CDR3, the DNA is TGTGCCAGCAGCTTGGCCGGGCCCACAGATACGCAGTATTTT. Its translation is CASSLAGPTDTQYF.

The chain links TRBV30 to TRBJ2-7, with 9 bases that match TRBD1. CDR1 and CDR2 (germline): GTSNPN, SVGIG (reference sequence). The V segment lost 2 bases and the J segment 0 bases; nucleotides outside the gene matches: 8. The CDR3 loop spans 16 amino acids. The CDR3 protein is CAWSSHRGPSSYEQYF. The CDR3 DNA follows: TGTGCCTGGAGTTCCCACAGGGGGCCCAGCTCCTACGAGCAGTACTTC.

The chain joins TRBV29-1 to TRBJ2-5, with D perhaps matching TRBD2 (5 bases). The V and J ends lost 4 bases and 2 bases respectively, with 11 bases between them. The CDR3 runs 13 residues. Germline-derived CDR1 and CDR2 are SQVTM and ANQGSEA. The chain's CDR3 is CSVVRTSQETQYF. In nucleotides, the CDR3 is TGCAGCGTTGTGAGGACTTCACAAGAGACCCAGTACTTC.

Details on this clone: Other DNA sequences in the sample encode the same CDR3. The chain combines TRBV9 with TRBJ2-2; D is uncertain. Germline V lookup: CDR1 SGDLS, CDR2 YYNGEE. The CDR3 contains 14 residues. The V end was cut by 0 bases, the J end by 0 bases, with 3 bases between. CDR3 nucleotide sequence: TGTGCCAGCAGCGTAGGTACGAACACCGGGGAGCTGTTTTTT. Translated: CASSVGTNTGELFF.

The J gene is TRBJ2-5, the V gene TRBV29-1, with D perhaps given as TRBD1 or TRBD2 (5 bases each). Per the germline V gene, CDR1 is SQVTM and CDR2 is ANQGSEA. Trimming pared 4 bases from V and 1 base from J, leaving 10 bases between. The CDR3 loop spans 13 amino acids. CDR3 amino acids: CSVASGTQETQYF. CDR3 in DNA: TGCAGCGTTGCCTCAGGGACCCAAGAGACCCAGTACTTC.

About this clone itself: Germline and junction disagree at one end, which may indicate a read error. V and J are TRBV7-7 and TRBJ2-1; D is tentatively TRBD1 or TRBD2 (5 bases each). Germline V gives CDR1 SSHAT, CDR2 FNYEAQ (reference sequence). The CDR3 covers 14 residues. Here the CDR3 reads CASSLGLASNEQFF. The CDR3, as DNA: TGTGCTAGCAGCTTGGGGCTAGCTAGCAATGAGCAGTTCTTC.

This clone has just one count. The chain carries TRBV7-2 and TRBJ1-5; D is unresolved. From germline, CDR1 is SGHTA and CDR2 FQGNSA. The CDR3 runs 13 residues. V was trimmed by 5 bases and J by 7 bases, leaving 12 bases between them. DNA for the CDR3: TGTGCCAGCAGCCCCCAAGCCGGGCAGCCCCAGCATTTT. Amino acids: CASSPQAGQPQHF.

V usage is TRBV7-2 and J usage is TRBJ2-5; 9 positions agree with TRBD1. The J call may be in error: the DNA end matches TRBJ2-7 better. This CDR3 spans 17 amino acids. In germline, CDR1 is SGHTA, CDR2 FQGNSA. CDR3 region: CASSLEALGTGFHEQYF. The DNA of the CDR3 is TGTGCCAGCAGCTTAGAGGCTCTCGGGACAGGGTTCCACGAGCAGTACTTC.

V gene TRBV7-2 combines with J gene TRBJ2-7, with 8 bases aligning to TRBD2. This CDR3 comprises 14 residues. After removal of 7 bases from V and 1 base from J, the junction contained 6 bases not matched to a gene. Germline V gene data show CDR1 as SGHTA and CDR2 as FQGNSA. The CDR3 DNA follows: TGTGCCAGCACCTTGGGCGGGAGGTCCTACGAGCAGTACTTC. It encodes CASTLGGRSYEQYF.

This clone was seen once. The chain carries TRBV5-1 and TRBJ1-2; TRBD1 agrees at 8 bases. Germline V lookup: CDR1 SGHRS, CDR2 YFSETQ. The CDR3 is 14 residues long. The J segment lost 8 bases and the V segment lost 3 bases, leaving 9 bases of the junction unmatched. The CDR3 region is CASSSYSGGTGYTF. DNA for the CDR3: TGCGCCAGCAGCTCTTACTCAGGGGGCACGGGCTACACCTTC.

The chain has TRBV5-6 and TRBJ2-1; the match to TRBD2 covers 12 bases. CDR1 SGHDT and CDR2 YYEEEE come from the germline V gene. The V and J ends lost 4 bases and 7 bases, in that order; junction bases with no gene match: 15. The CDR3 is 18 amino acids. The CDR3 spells CASSLRTSGIQFGNEQFF. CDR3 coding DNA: TGTGCCAGCAGCCTAAGGACTAGCGGGATACAATTCGGGAATGAGCAGTTCTTC.

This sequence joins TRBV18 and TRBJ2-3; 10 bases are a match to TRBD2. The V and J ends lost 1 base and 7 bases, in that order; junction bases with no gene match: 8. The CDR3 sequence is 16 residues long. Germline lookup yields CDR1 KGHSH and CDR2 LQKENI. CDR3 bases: TGTGCCAGCTCACCACAGGCTAGCGGGAGTGCTAATACGCAGTATTTT. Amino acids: CASSPQASGSANTQYF.

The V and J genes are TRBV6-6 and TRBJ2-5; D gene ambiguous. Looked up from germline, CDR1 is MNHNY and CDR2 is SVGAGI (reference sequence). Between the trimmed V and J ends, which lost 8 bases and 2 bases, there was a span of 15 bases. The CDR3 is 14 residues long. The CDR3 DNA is TGTGCCAGCCATGATTTCGAAGCACAAGAGACCCAGTACTTC. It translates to CASHDFEAQETQYF.

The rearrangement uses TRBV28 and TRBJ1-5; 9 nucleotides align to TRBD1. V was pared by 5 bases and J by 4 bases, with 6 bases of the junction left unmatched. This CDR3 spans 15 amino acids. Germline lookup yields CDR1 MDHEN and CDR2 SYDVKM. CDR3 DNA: TGTGCCAGCAGTCGTCCGGGACAGGGTAATCAGCCCCAGCATTTT. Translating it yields CASSRPGQGNQPQHF.

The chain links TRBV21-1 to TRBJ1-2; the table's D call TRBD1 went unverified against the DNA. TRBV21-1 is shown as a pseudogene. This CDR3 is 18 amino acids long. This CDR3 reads CASSKAVLGQGWNYGYTF. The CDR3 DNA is TGTGCCAGCAGCAAAGCGGTCTTGGGACAGGGATGGAACTATGGCTACACCTTC.